These 9 T cell receptor beta chains originate from one sample sequenced in a study of shared clonotypes between healthy human individuals. The table came from immunoSEQ multiplex PCR; TCRdb's copy has only in-frame clones and leaves some out. The sample yields hundreds of thousands of clones, 90% to 97% seen once. The sequencing sample was made of naive CD4+ T cells sorted from blood. As for subset: CD45RA+ positively selected. These receptors were taken from a woman aged 25 to 39 in good health.

The chain recombines TRBV28 with TRBJ2-5; the match to TRBD1 covers 9 bases. V lost 1 base and J lost 5; bases outside the gene matches: 8. The CDR3 totals 16 residues. Germline CDR1 MDHEN, CDR2 SYDVKM. The DNA for the CDR3 is TGTGCCAGCAGTTTATTCGACAGGGGGTTCGAGGAGACCCAGTACTTC. Translated: CASSLFDRGFEETQYF.

The chain couples TRBV28 to TRBJ2-7; TRBD1 matches 7 bases. The trim removed 3 bases at V and 2 bases at J, leaving 10 bases unmatched. Germline values: CDR1 MDHEN, CDR2 SYDVKM. This CDR3 is built from 16 residues. This CDR3 is CASSLVPGQITYEQYF. Here the CDR3 DNA reads TGTGCCAGCAGTTTGGTACCGGGACAGATTACCTACGAGCAGTACTTC.

The V gene is TRBV9, the J gene TRBJ2-3; the D gene is possibly TRBD2 (5 bases). Trimming left V 0 bases short and J 1 base short, with 9 bases between. The germline gives CDR1 SGDLS, CDR2 YYNGEE. This CDR3 is built from 15 residues. The CDR3 is CASSVVASRTDTQYF. The DNA of the CDR3 is TGTGCCAGCAGCGTAGTAGCGTCTCGCACAGATACGCAGTATTTT. Complete variable domain (other parts from reference TRBV9 and TRBJ2-3): DSGVTQTPKHLITATGQRVTLRCSPRSGDLSVYWYQQSLDQGLQFLIQYYNGEERAKGNILERFSAQQFPDLHSELNLSSLELGDSALYFCASSVVASRTDTQYFGPGTRLTVL.

The genes are TRBV11-2 and TRBJ1-1; TRBD1 might be the D (6 bases). Trimming left V 5 bases short and J 1 base short, with 14 bases between. Per the germline V gene, CDR1 is SGHAT and CDR2 is FQNNGV. The CDR3 covers 15 residues. In DNA, the CDR3 is TGTGCCAGCAGCAACGGGGCAGGGGCGAACACTGAAGCTTTCTTT. It specifies CASSNGAGANTEAFF.

This clone has more than one count but fewer than ten. Germline and junction disagree at one end, which may indicate a read error. Written as DNA, the CDR3 is TGTGCCAGCAGCTTAGTCCAGGGCTCCTACGAGCGGTACTTC. Translated, it gives CASSLVQGSYERYF. The chain is built from TRBV11-2 and TRBJ2-7; weak D call: TRBD1 (5 bases). In germline, CDR1 is SGHAT, CDR2 FQNNGV. The length of the CDR3 is 14 residues.

The V and J genes are TRBV2 and TRBJ2-7, with TRBD2 matching 9 bases. CDR3 size: 16 residues. The V and J ends lost 5 bases and 4 bases, in that order; junction bases with no gene match: 12. Germline lookup yields CDR1 SNHLY and CDR2 FYNNEI. The CDR3 spells CASSLSVSGGSYEQYF. CDR3 nucleotide sequence: TGTGCCAGCAGTCTTTCGGTTAGCGGGGGATCATACGAGCAGTACTTC.

The chain joins TRBV6-1 to TRBJ1-1; D gene ambiguous. The CDR3 has 13 residues. Germline V gene data show CDR1 as MNHNS and CDR2 as SASEGT. Trimming removed 8 bases from V and 0 bases from J, with 10 bases in between. CDR3 nucleotides: TGTGCCAGCGCCAGAATCTTGAACACTGAAGCTTTCTTT. This gives the protein CASARILNTEAFF.

This CDR3 is CASSSGLAGSYEQYF. As DNA, the CDR3 is TGTGCCAGTAGCTCAGGACTAGCGGGTTCCTACGAGCAGTACTTC. The V call is TRBV19, the J call TRBJ2-7; TRBD2 agrees at 11 bases. The CDR3 loop spans 15 amino acids. CDR1 and CDR2 (germline): LNHDA, SQIVND (reference sequence). The trim removed 6 bases at V and 1 base at J, leaving 5 bases unmatched.

The rearrangement links TRBV2 to TRBJ1-1, with no clear D. The ends were cut back, 6 bases at V and 7 bases at J, with 12 bases in the middle. This CDR3 contains 12 residues. CDR1 is SNHLY, CDR2 FYNNEI, per germline. CDR3 sequence: CASRKSEGEAFF. DNA of the CDR3: TGTGCCAGCAGAAAGTCTGAGGGTGAAGCTTTCTTT.